A single sample gave rise to the 5 T cell receptor beta chains below, sequenced in a study of PD-1 blockade in classical Hodgkin lymphoma. TCRdb keeps only in-frame clones here, not all; method: immunoSEQ multiplex PCR. In the table there are about 15,000 clones, 85% of which are singletons. The patients all showed relapse after autologous stem cell transplantation, while their brentuximab vedotin exposure varied. Investigators isolated CD4+ T cells from thawed PBMCs through magnetic negative selection. The starting material was CD4+ T cells from blood, obtained at baseline. These receptor sequences come from a human donor with classical Hodgkin lymphoma.

This clone was seen a single time. This rearrangement joins TRBV10-3 to TRBJ1-3; D not resolved. This CDR3 comprises 14 residues. The ends were cut back, 4 bases at V and 0 bases at J, with 7 bases in the middle. CDR1 is ENHRY and CDR2 is SYGVKD in the germline V gene. This chain's CDR3 is CAISVSLSGNTIYF. The CDR3 coding sequence is TGTGCCATCAGTGTTAGTCTCTCTGGAAACACCATATATTTT.

The chain uses TRBV7-9 and TRBJ1-2; D uncertain. Between the trimmed V and J ends, which lost 1 base and 7 bases, there was a span of 13 bases. Germline assignment: CDR1 SEHNR and CDR2 FQNEAQ (reference sequence). The CDR3 covers 14 residues. CDR3 in amino acids: CASSLVGRGGGYTF. DNA of the CDR3: TGTGCCAGCAGCTTAGTAGGCCGGGGAGGTGGCTACACCTTC.

This clone came up once. The chain carries TRBV9 and TRBJ2-2, with 12 positions matching TRBD2. V trimming: 4 bases; J trimming: 1 base; junction bases outside the gene matches: 2. The CDR3 is 16 residues long. Germline CDR1 reads SGDLS; CDR2 reads YYNGEE. CDR3 DNA sequence: TGTGCCAGCAGCAGGACTAGCGGGGTGAACACCGGGGAGCTGTTTTTT. Amino acid sequence: CASSRTSGVNTGELFF.

The CDR3 protein is CASSIDRWGNRDAFF. Written as DNA, the CDR3 is TGTGCCAGTAGTATAGATCGGTGGGGGAACAGGGACGCTTTCTTT. This chain joins TRBV19 and TRBJ1-1; D may be TRBD1 (6 bases). The germline V gene has CDR1 LNHDA and CDR2 SQIVND (reference sequence). The length of the CDR3 is 15 residues. Trimming took 0 bases from V and 11 from J, leaving 19 bases between them.

J is TRBJ1-1 and V is TRBV7-2, with D hard to call. CDR1 is SGHTA, CDR2 FQGNSA, per germline. CDR3 length: 13 residues. Trimming removed 8 bases from V and 1 base from J, with 11 bases in between. The CDR3 DNA reads as TGTGCCAGCTCCCCCACAACGAACACTGAAGCTTTCTTT. It translates to CASSPTTNTEAFF.